The 2 T cell receptor beta chains below were found in one sample sequenced in a study of blood T cell repertoires in COVID-19. TCRdb keeps only in-frame clones here, not all; method: immunoSEQ multiplex PCR. The sample consists of roughly 250,000 clones, 70% to 90% of them appearing once. The sequenced material came from peripheral blood. The receptors here all came from a human donor with COVID-19, enrolled during active disease. The donor label of this sample is uncertain.

The chain uses TRBV7-2 and TRBJ1-5; D not resolved. Germline lookup yields CDR1 SGHTA and CDR2 FQGNSA. The ends were cut back, 2 bases at V and 0 bases at J, with 8 bases in the middle. The length of the CDR3 is 15 residues. The CDR3 nucleotides are TGTGCCAGCAGCTTATCCCGCGGTAGCAATCAGCCCCAGCATTTT. Translating it yields CASSLSRGSNQPQHF.

V gene TRBV27 combines with J gene TRBJ2-7; 9 bases are shared with TRBD1. The junction had 6 bases not matched to a gene; V was cut back by 3 bases and J by 3 bases. Germline V gene sequence: CDR1 MNHEY, CDR2 SMNVEV (reference sequence). The CDR3 has 15 residues. In DNA, the CDR3 is TGTGCCAGCAGTTTTTTGGGACAGGGTCACTACGAGCAGTACTTC. This gives the protein CASSFLGQGHYEQYF.